The rows below give T cell receptor beta chains drawn from one sample of a study of CD8+ T cells in alopecia areata. The assay was immunoSEQ multiplex PCR, and TCRdb's table has in-frame clones only and misses some. The sample holds around 160,000 clones, less than 70% seen once. Sequencing was performed on CD4+ T cells sorted from blood, taken at week 24, from a patient treated with tofacitinib. The receptors were gathered from a human donor with alopecia areata. CDR3s include the opening cysteine and the closing phenylalanine or tryptophan. A D gene is named only where the DNA matches it firmly. Clone size, where shown, is once, few, many, or a class for clones that have expanded.

d_gene	abundance	v_gene	len	j_gene	CDR3aa	CDR3nt
NA	NA	TRBV9	15	TRBJ2-7	CASSVGPQKDYEQYF	TGTGCCAGCAGCGTAGGTCCTCAGAAAGACTACGAGCAGTACTTC
TRBD1	few	TRBV4-2	13	TRBJ1-5	CASSYYRGQPQHF	TGTGCCAGCAGCTACTACAGGGGGCAGCCCCAGCATTTT
NA	medium-sized	TRBV19	16	TRBJ2-4	CASSIEDSLAKNIQYF	TGTGCCAGTAGTATAGAGGACAGTCTAGCCAAAAACATTCAGTACTTC
TRBD1	NA	TRBV29-1	14	TRBJ1-1	CSVAKQGGGTEAFF	TGCAGCGTTGCCAAACAGGGGGGCGGCACTGAAGCTTTCTTT
NA	NA	TRBV4-1	19	TRBJ2-3	CASSQDWAPGQSSTDTQYF	TGCGCCAGCAGCCAAGATTGGGCTCCCGGACAGTCGAGCACAGATACGCAGTATTTT
TRBD1	NA	TRBV7-2	15	TRBJ2-7	CASSFRQGQGYEQYF	TGTGCCAGCAGCTTTAGACAGGGTCAGGGCTACGAGCAGTACTTC
NA	few	TRBV19	15	TRBJ2-2	CASTQTGSIAGELFF	TGTGCCAGTACCCAAACAGGGAGCATTGCCGGGGAGCTGTTTTTT
TRBD2	few	TRBV29-1	15	TRBJ2-3	CSGGGLAGRTDTQYF	TGCAGCGGCGGGGGACTAGCGGGGCGCACAGATACGCAGTATTTT
NA	NA	TRBV27	11	TRBJ2-1	CASSSWNEQFF	TGTGCCAGCAGTTCTTGGAATGAGCAGTTCTTC
NA	few	TRBV7-9	16	TRBJ2-3	CASSLDGIRSTDTQYF	TGTGCCAGCAGCTTAGATGGGATTCGGAGCACAGATACGCAGTATTTT
TRBD1	NA	TRBV4-2	14	TRBJ2-5	CASSPRTGQETQYF	TGTGCCAGCAGCCCTCGGACAGGGCAGGAGACCCAGTACTTC
TRBD1	NA	TRBV30	15	TRBJ1-2	CAWRDAGTGGAGYTF	TGTGCCTGGAGAGACGCGGGAACAGGGGGCGCTGGCTACACCTTC